One sample yielded the 20 T cell receptor beta chains listed below, sequenced in a study of T cells in Graves' hyperthyroidism and ophthalmopathy. Researchers took RNA transcripts and amplified the TCR beta CDR3 regions from them. The TCR CDR3 first-round RT-PCR relied on the HTBI primer set. TCRdb analysed the multiplex PCR reads with MiXCR anew, one entry per CDR3 protein. Of 600,000 or so distinct CDR3 sequences in the sample, roughly 46% are singletons; the top ten hold roughly 8.2%. Sequencing input: peripheral blood or thyroid tissue (not recorded which). All receptors come from a woman aged 18-29 years with Graves' hyperthyroidism.

The chain uses TRBV7-8 and TRBJ2-7; TRBD2 matches 7 bases. Germline trimming cut 6 bases from V and 6 bases from J; bases unmatched to any gene: 11. CDR3 length equals 14 residues. Germline V CDR1 and CDR2: SGHVS, FQNEAQ. CDR3 sequence (DNA): TGTGCCAGCAGTCCTGGACTAGTTGAGGGCGAGCAGTACTTC. This encodes CASSPGLVEGEQYF.

V is TRBV2 and J is TRBJ2-7, with D perhaps matching TRBD2 (6 bases). Trimming pared 6 bases from V and 2 bases from J, leaving 20 bases between. CDR3 size: 16 residues. Germline CDR1 reads SNHLY; CDR2 reads FYNNEI. CDR3 sequence: CASSQDPGLETYEQYF. The DNA for the CDR3 is TGTGCCAGCAGCCAGGATCCGGGACTGGAGACCTACGAGCAGTACTTC.

In this sample, this clonotype turned up many times. CDR3 sequence reads: CSVEGLAGVEQYF. DNA for the CDR3: TGCAGCGTTGAAGGGCTAGCGGGAGTCGAGCAGTACTTC. The chain recombines TRBV29-1 with TRBJ2-7; 10 nucleotides align to TRBD2. The germline gives CDR1 SQVTM, CDR2 ANQGSEA. The CDR3 spans 13 residues. The ends lost 1 base at V and 6 bases at J; junction bases unmatched: 3.

This clonotype was seen repeatedly, ten times or more. This chain joins TRBV9 and TRBJ1-2; D may be TRBD1 (5 bases). This CDR3 contains 13 residues. Germline loops: CDR1 SGDLS, CDR2 YYNGEE. The V and J ends lost 3 bases and 6 bases respectively, with 12 bases between them. The CDR3 DNA reads TGTGCCAGCAGCGCCTCCAAGGGGAATGGCTACACCTTC. Translated, it gives CASSASKGNGYTF.

The J gene is TRBJ1-2, the V gene TRBV7-2; D ambiguous. Germline V gives CDR1 SGHTA, CDR2 FQGNSA. V shed 3 bases and J shed 3 bases, with 11 bases lying between them. CDR3 length equals 14 residues. The CDR3 loop is CASSLAVTDYGYTF. The DNA of the CDR3 is TGTGCCAGCAGCTTGGCGGTAACCGACTATGGCTACACCTTC. Looking up the rest from reference TRBV7-2 and TRBJ1-2 gives the full variable domain: GAGVSQSPSNKVTEKGKDVELRCDPISGHTALYWYRQSLGQGLEFLIYFQGNSAPDKSGLPSDRFSAERTGGSVSTLTIQRTQQEDSAVYLCASSLAVTDYGYTFGSGTRLTVV.

The sample holds many counts of this clonotype. The chain is built from TRBV5-1 and TRBJ2-2; D might be TRBD1 (5 bases). V was shortened by 4 bases and J by 0 bases, with 10 bases between the two germline ends. Germline loops: CDR1 SGHRS, CDR2 YFSETQ. This CDR3 contains 15 residues. The CDR3 DNA is TGCGCCAGCAGCAGGACAAGTTCGAACACCGGGGAGCTGTTTTTT. As protein: CASSRTSSNTGELFF.

The rearrangement links TRBV7-9 to TRBJ2-1, with 9 bases lining up with TRBD2. The CDR3 covers 16 residues. Germline lookup yields CDR1 SEHNR and CDR2 FQNEAQ (reference sequence). J gave up 10 bases and V 5 bases, and 15 bases lay outside the gene matches. The CDR3 DNA follows: TGTGCCAGCAGCCCCCACATAGCGGGAGCACCGGGGGAGCAGTTCTTC. Amino acid sequence: CASSPHIAGAPGEQFF.

The chain has TRBV12-3 or TRBV12-4 and TRBJ2-7; D unclear. This CDR3 is built from 14 residues. Trimming took off 3 bases at V and 4 bases at J, with 13 bases between the two ends. For the CDR3, the DNA is TGTGCCAGCAGTTTCCTAGTCAGAGAATACGAGCAGTACTTC. Translated: CASSFLVREYEQYF.

The CDR3 spells CASSDSQDIFGYTF. The CDR3 DNA is TGTGCCAGCAGTGACAGTCAGGATATCTTTGGCTACACCTTC. The J gene is TRBJ1-2, the V gene TRBV25-1; D is unresolved. The V gene's germline CDR1 is MGHDK and CDR2 SYGVNS. V was trimmed by 3 bases and J by 7 bases, leaving 15 bases between them. The CDR3 runs to 14 residues.

This rearrangement joins TRBV12-3 or TRBV12-4 to TRBJ1-4; D ambiguous. This CDR3 region has 16 residues. V was shortened by 0 bases and J by 2 bases, with 10 bases between the two germline ends. CDR3: CASSLARSATNEKLFF. The CDR3 coding sequence is TGTGCCAGCAGTTTAGCCCGAAGTGCCACTAATGAAAAACTGTTTTTT.

This clonotype is a singleton in its sample. The junction does not match germline at one end; this may be a read error. DNA for the CDR3: TGCGCCAGCAGCGCATCTCCTTATTCTGGGGGCGTGCAGTACTTC. Its translation is CASSASPYSGGVQYF. The genes are TRBV7-9 and TRBJ2-7; a weak D match, TRBD1 (6 bases). CDR1 and CDR2 (germline): SEHNR, FQNEAQ (reference sequence). The CDR3 sequence is 15 residues long. Combining the CDR3 with reference TRBV7-9 and TRBJ2-7 gives the whole variable domain DTGVSQNPRHKITKRGQNVTFRCDPISEHNRLYWYRQTLGQGPEFLTYFQNEAQLEKSRLLSDRFSAERPKGSFSTLEIQRTEQGDSAMYLCASSASPYSGGVQYFGPGTRLTVT.

V and J are TRBV27 and TRBJ2-5, with TRBD2 matching 9 bases. With 3 bases clipped from V and 3 bases from J, the junction kept 8 bases outside the gene matches. The CDR3 extends over 16 amino acids. CDR1 and CDR2 (germline): MNHEY, SMNVEV (reference sequence). As DNA, the CDR3 is TGTGCCAGCAGTTTGGGTCCTAGCGGGAATGAAGAGACCCAGTACTTC. Amino acids: CASSLGPSGNEETQYF.

This clonotype has just one count. This may arise from a read error, as a much more abundant clone is one base away. The V call is TRBV7-8, the J call TRBJ1-5, with D unclear. The V and J ends lost 5 bases and 6 bases respectively, with 17 bases between them. Germline V gives CDR1 SGHVS, CDR2 FQNEAQ. The CDR3 is made up of 15 amino acids. This chain's CDR3 is CASSAVRVVGQPQHF. Here the CDR3 DNA reads TGTGCCAGCAGCGCCGTGAGGGTGGTTGGTCAGCCCCAGCATTTT.

This clonotype was found many times. This chain joins TRBV15 and TRBJ1-1, with TRBD1 matching 7 bases. V dropped 3 bases and J dropped 1; count of bases not matched to a gene: 11. The CDR3 loop spans 17 amino acids. Germline CDR1 reads LNHNV; CDR2 reads YYDKDF (reference sequence). The CDR3 DNA follows: TGTGCCACCAGCAGTAAGGGTGCAGGGGGGAAGAACACTGAAGCTTTCTTT. Protein: CATSSKGAGGKNTEAFF.

Ten or more counts support this clonotype. The gene calls are TRBV29-1 and TRBJ1-2; TRBD1 matches at 9 bases. With 2 bases clipped from V and 8 bases from J, the junction kept 6 bases outside the gene matches. CDR3 length: 13 residues. Germline loops: CDR1 SQVTM, CDR2 ANQGSEA. In nucleotides, the CDR3 is TGCAGCGTTGAAAAACAGGGGGCGCGGGGCTACACCTTC. Amino acid sequence: CSVEKQGARGYTF.

The gene calls are TRBV6-5 and TRBJ2-7; D may be TRBD1 (6 bases). The V end lost 2 bases, the J end lost 4 bases, and 9 bases lay between the germline ends. The germline V gene encodes CDR1 MNHEY and CDR2 SVGAGI. The CDR3 runs to 13 residues. The DNA for the CDR3 is TGTGCCAGCAGTTACGTACAGGGTTACGAGCAGTACTTC. Encoded protein: CASSYVQGYEQYF.

This clonotype showed up just a few times. The chain couples TRBV7-2 to TRBJ2-7; 13 bases line up with TRBD2. Trimming took 5 bases from V and 13 from J; bases not matched to a gene: 8. Germline CDR1 and CDR2: SGHTA and FQGNSA. The CDR3 spans 13 residues. CDR3 amino acids: CASSPGLAGDRYF. The DNA of the CDR3 is TGTGCCAGCAGCCCTGGACTAGCGGGAGATCGATACTTC.

CDR3 in amino acids: CASSIQGTGNTIYF. CDR3 nucleotides: TGTGCCAGTAGTATACAAGGGACTGGAAACACCATATATTTT. The V call is TRBV19, the J call TRBJ1-3; D gene unclear. Germline V gives CDR1 LNHDA, CDR2 SQIVND (reference sequence). Between the trimmed V and J ends, which lost 2 bases and 2 bases, there was a span of 7 bases. The CDR3 totals 14 residues.

This clonotype was observed a few times. The rearrangement uses TRBV2 and TRBJ1-4; D is perhaps TRBD1 (5 bases). The germline V gene has CDR1 SNHLY and CDR2 FYNNEI. Trimming stripped 5 bases from V and 11 bases from J, with 21 bases between. The CDR3 spans 15 residues. The CDR3 region is CASSLLPPGLDKLFF. For the CDR3, the DNA is TGTGCCAGCAGTTTACTCCCGCCGGGGCTAGACAAACTGTTTTTT. Full variable domain (rest looked up from reference TRBV2 and TRBJ1-4): EPEVTQTPSHQVTQMGQEVILRCVPISNHLYFYWYRQILGQKVEFLVSFYNNEISEKSEIFDDQFSVERPDGSNFTLKIRSTKLEDSAMYFCASSLLPPGLDKLFFGSGTQLSVL.

This clonotype was seen at least ten times. The chain is built from TRBV7-8 and TRBJ2-7; tentative D call: TRBD2 (6 bases). The V end lost 2 bases, the J end lost 2 bases, and 10 bases lay between the germline ends. This CDR3 is built from 14 residues. Germline lookup yields CDR1 SGHVS and CDR2 FQNEAQ. CDR3 sequence: CASSLWRAAYEQYF. The CDR3 DNA is TGTGCCAGCAGCTTATGGAGGGCGGCCTACGAGCAGTACTTC.